A selection of T cell receptor beta chains follows, all from one sample in a study of blood T cells in healthy people across ages. In TCRdb, the 5' RACE reads were re-called with MiXCR into one record per CDR3 protein. The sample has 1.5 million to 2 million distinct CDR3 sequences; roughly a third are singletons. The source material was blood. The origin of the receptors is a woman aged 25 to 39 in good health. Both conserved end residues are part of each CDR3. The order of the fields is CDR3 length, J gene, V gene, clone size, D gene, CDR3 protein, CDR3 DNA. A D gene is named only where the DNA matches it firmly. Clone size appears in some rows only: once, few, many, or a class for an expanded clone.

CDR3 length: 15
J gene: TRBJ2-7
V gene: TRBV10-1
clone size: few
D gene: NA
CDR3 protein: CASSGDPGTPYEQYF
CDR3 DNA: TGCGCCAGCAGTGGGGACCCTGGGACCCCGTACGAGCAGTACTTC

CDR3 length: 15
J gene: TRBJ2-7
V gene: TRBV20-1
clone size: NA
D gene: TRBD2
CDR3 protein: CSARAGLALAYEQYF
CDR3 DNA: TGCAGTGCTAGGGCCGGACTAGCGCTGGCCTACGAGCAGTACTTC

CDR3 length: 15
J gene: TRBJ2-1
V gene: TRBV7-8
clone size: few
D gene: TRBD2
CDR3 protein: CASSLSLAGDSLWFF
CDR3 DNA: TGTGCCAGCAGCTTGTCACTAGCGGGAGATTCTCTCTGGTTCTTC

CDR3 length: 14
J gene: TRBJ2-4
V gene: TRBV9
clone size: NA
D gene: NA
CDR3 protein: CASSVGEGKNIQYF
CDR3 DNA: TGTGCCAGCAGCGTAGGAGAGGGCAAAAACATTCAGTACTTC

CDR3 length: 16
J gene: TRBJ2-5
V gene: TRBV4-2
clone size: once
D gene: NA
CDR3 protein: CASSQGTRGDQETQYF
CDR3 DNA: TGTGCCAGCAGCCAAGGGACGCGGGGAGACCAAGAGACCCAGTACTTC

CDR3 length: 15
J gene: TRBJ2-3
V gene: TRBV28
clone size: NA
D gene: NA
CDR3 protein: CASSLAQGVTDTQYF
CDR3 DNA: TGTGCCAGCAGTTTGGCCCAGGGAGTCACAGATACGCAGTATTTT

CDR3 length: 17
J gene: TRBJ2-5
V gene: TRBV5-1
clone size: NA
D gene: TRBD1
CDR3 protein: CASSSSPQGATAETQYF
CDR3 DNA: TGCGCCAGCAGCTCGTCCCCACAGGGGGCGACGGCCGAGACCCAGTACTTC

CDR3 length: 14
J gene: TRBJ2-7
V gene: TRBV27
clone size: NA
D gene: TRBD1
CDR3 protein: CASSSGTGQAEQYF
CDR3 DNA: TGTGCCAGCAGTTCCGGGACAGGGCAAGCCGAGCAGTACTTC

CDR3 length: 19
J gene: TRBJ1-5
V gene: TRBV28
clone size: NA
D gene: NA
CDR3 protein: CASSLLGRGLTYSNQPQHF
CDR3 DNA: TGTGCCAGCAGTTTATTGGGCCGTGGACTGACTTATAGCAATCAGCCCCAGCATTTT

CDR3 length: 15
J gene: TRBJ1-6
V gene: TRBV10-2
clone size: NA
D gene: NA
CDR3 protein: CASSVEVSYNSPLHF
CDR3 DNA: TGCGCCAGCAGTGTTGAAGTCTCCTATAATTCACCCCTCCACTTT

CDR3 length: 15
J gene: TRBJ2-1
V gene: TRBV7-9
clone size: NA
D gene: TRBD1
CDR3 protein: CASSSGTGPNNEQFF
CDR3 DNA: TGTGCCAGCAGCTCCGGGACAGGCCCTAACAATGAGCAGTTCTTC

CDR3 length: 14
J gene: TRBJ2-1
V gene: TRBV5-4
clone size: few
D gene: TRBD1
CDR3 protein: CASTPGQGLNEQFF
CDR3 DNA: TGTGCCAGCACCCCGGGACAGGGGCTCAATGAGCAGTTCTTC

CDR3 length: 14
J gene: TRBJ2-1
V gene: TRBV5-1
clone size: NA
D gene: TRBD2
CDR3 protein: CASSLSGIYNEQFF
CDR3 DNA: TGCGCCAGCAGCCTTAGCGGGATCTACAATGAGCAGTTCTTC

CDR3 length: 18
J gene: TRBJ2-3
V gene: TRBV3-1
clone size: NA
D gene: TRBD2
CDR3 protein: CAGSPLLAGGPFPDTQYF
CDR3 DNA: TGTGCTGGCAGCCCCCTGCTAGCGGGAGGGCCTTTCCCCGATACGCAGTATTTT

CDR3 length: 12
J gene: TRBJ2-7
V gene: TRBV20-1
clone size: NA
D gene: NA
CDR3 protein: CSARGKTYEQYF
CDR3 DNA: TGCAGTGCTAGGGGCAAGACCTACGAGCAGTACTTC

CDR3 length: 15
J gene: TRBJ2-3
V gene: TRBV27
clone size: many
D gene: TRBD2
CDR3 protein: CASSPGLAGRDTQYF
CDR3 DNA: TGTGCCAGCAGTCCGGGACTAGCGGGACGAGATACGCAGTATTTT

CDR3 length: 15
J gene: TRBJ1-2
V gene: TRBV28
clone size: NA
D gene: TRBD1
CDR3 protein: CASSLGTGQNYGYTF
CDR3 DNA: TGTGCCAGCAGTTTAGGGACAGGGCAAAACTATGGCTACACCTTC

CDR3 length: 16
J gene: TRBJ2-3
V gene: TRBV6-6
clone size: NA
D gene: NA
CDR3 protein: CASSFSGSVSTDTQYF
CDR3 DNA: TGTGCCAGCAGTTTCAGCGGGTCAGTTAGCACAGATACGCAGTATTTT

CDR3 length: 15
J gene: TRBJ2-7
V gene: TRBV18
clone size: once
D gene: NA
CDR3 protein: CASSSGSIRSNEQYF
CDR3 DNA: TGTGCCAGCTCATCGGGTTCAATAAGATCTAACGAGCAGTACTTC

CDR3 length: 13
J gene: TRBJ1-1
V gene: TRBV3-1
clone size: NA
D gene: NA
CDR3 protein: CASSPWDNTEAFF
CDR3 DNA: TGTGCCAGCAGCCCCTGGGACAACACTGAAGCTTTCTTT

CDR3 length: 15
J gene: TRBJ2-7
V gene: TRBV5-1
clone size: NA
D gene: TRBD2
CDR3 protein: CASSRGGVSPYEQYF
CDR3 DNA: TGCGCCAGCAGCCGCGGGGGGGTAAGCCCCTACGAGCAGTACTTC

CDR3 length: 17
J gene: TRBJ2-3
V gene: TRBV15
clone size: NA
D gene: NA
CDR3 protein: CATSRLSSFPSTDTQYF
CDR3 DNA: TGTGCCACCAGCAGACTTAGCTCTTTTCCTAGCACAGATACGCAGTATTTT

CDR3 length: 16
J gene: TRBJ1-2
V gene: TRBV5-1
clone size: NA
D gene: TRBD1
CDR3 protein: CASSGPSGTANYGYTF
CDR3 DNA: TGCGCCAGCAGCGGCCCCTCCGGGACAGCTAACTATGGCTACACCTTC

CDR3 length: 19
J gene: TRBJ1-4
V gene: TRBV11-2
clone size: NA
D gene: TRBD1
CDR3 protein: CASSLDYHSRGPLGEKLFF
CDR3 DNA: TGTGCCAGCAGCTTAGATTACCACTCAAGGGGGCCTCTCGGTGAAAAACTGTTTTTT

CDR3 length: 20
J gene: TRBJ2-7
V gene: TRBV28
clone size: NA
D gene: TRBD2
CDR3 protein: CASSLTRGAGGHRSSYEQYF
CDR3 DNA: TGTGCCAGCAGTCTCACTAGGGGGGCGGGAGGGCACCGTAGCTCCTACGAGCAGTACTTC

CDR3 length: 17
J gene: TRBJ1-6
V gene: TRBV28
clone size: few
D gene: TRBD1
CDR3 protein: CASSLYTRQGMSSPLHF
CDR3 DNA: TGTGCCAGCAGTTTATACACCCGACAGGGGATGAGTTCACCCCTCCACTTT

CDR3 length: 13
J gene: TRBJ2-7
V gene: TRBV3-1
clone size: NA
D gene: NA
CDR3 protein: CASSHGTAPQQYF
CDR3 DNA: TGTGCCAGCAGCCACGGGACCGCCCCCCAGCAGTACTTC

CDR3 length: 15
J gene: TRBJ1-5
V gene: TRBV10-3
clone size: once
D gene: TRBD1
CDR3 protein: CAIGPEGQLNQPQHF
CDR3 DNA: TGTGCCATCGGCCCTGAGGGACAGCTTAATCAGCCCCAGCATTTT

CDR3 length: 14
J gene: TRBJ2-7
V gene: TRBV6-5
clone size: few
D gene: NA
CDR3 protein: CASSYSSPLDEQYF
CDR3 DNA: TGTGCCAGCAGTTACTCTTCCCCCCTGGACGAGCAGTACTTC

CDR3 length: 16
J gene: TRBJ1-1
V gene: TRBV3-1
clone size: NA
D gene: NA
CDR3 protein: CASSQMGLGPETEAFF
CDR3 DNA: TGTGCCAGCAGCCAAATGGGCCTTGGCCCAGAAACTGAAGCTTTCTTT

CDR3 length: 16
J gene: TRBJ2-7
V gene: TRBV7-8
clone size: once
D gene: TRBD2
CDR3 protein: CTSSFGSGTQFYEQYF
CDR3 DNA: TGTACCAGCAGCTTTGGTAGCGGGACCCAATTCTACGAGCAGTACTTC

CDR3 length: 14
J gene: TRBJ1-4
V gene: TRBV5-1
clone size: few
D gene: NA
CDR3 protein: CASSRDGANEKLFF
CDR3 DNA: TGCGCCAGCAGCCGGGACGGCGCTAATGAAAAACTGTTTTTT

CDR3 length: 13
J gene: TRBJ2-5
V gene: TRBV4-2
clone size: NA
D gene: NA
CDR3 protein: CASSPGLPETQYF
CDR3 DNA: TGTGCCAGCAGCCCGGGACTTCCAGAGACCCAGTACTTC

CDR3 length: 15
J gene: TRBJ2-2
V gene: TRBV5-1
clone size: NA
D gene: NA
CDR3 protein: CASSPQSLNTGELFF
CDR3 DNA: TGCGCCAGCAGCCCGCAGAGTCTGAACACCGGGGAGCTGTTTTTT

CDR3 length: 13
J gene: TRBJ2-7
V gene: TRBV20-1
clone size: many
D gene: TRBD1
CDR3 protein: CSATGTGGIGQYF
CDR3 DNA: TGCAGTGCCACCGGGACAGGGGGCATTGGGCAGTACTTC

CDR3 length: 12
J gene: TRBJ1-2
V gene: TRBV7-2
clone size: NA
D gene: NA
CDR3 protein: CASSFGRSGYTF
CDR3 DNA: TGTGCCAGCAGCTTTGGGCGTTCGGGCTACACCTTC

CDR3 length: 15
J gene: TRBJ2-7
V gene: TRBV5-1
clone size: few
D gene: TRBD1
CDR3 protein: CASSAPGTGHYEQYF
CDR3 DNA: TGCGCCAGCAGCGCGCCCGGGACAGGGCACTACGAGCAGTACTTC

CDR3 length: 15
J gene: TRBJ1-6
V gene: TRBV27
clone size: NA
D gene: TRBD1
CDR3 protein: CASSLGQGLHSPLHF
CDR3 DNA: TGTGCCAGCAGTTTGGGACAGGGACTCCATTCACCCCTCCACTTT

CDR3 length: 12
J gene: TRBJ2-7
V gene: TRBV24-1
clone size: NA
D gene: NA
CDR3 protein: CATINRDHEQYF
CDR3 DNA: TGTGCCACCATAAACAGGGACCACGAGCAGTACTTC

CDR3 length: 15
J gene: TRBJ1-2
V gene: TRBV19
clone size: NA
D gene: TRBD1
CDR3 protein: CASSMPGQGNYGYTF
CDR3 DNA: TGTGCCAGTAGTATGCCGGGACAGGGTAACTATGGCTACACCTTC

CDR3 length: 14
J gene: TRBJ1-1
V gene: TRBV11-2
clone size: few
D gene: NA
CDR3 protein: CASSPGPTRTEAFF
CDR3 DNA: TGTGCCAGCAGCCCGGGGCCAACCCGCACTGAAGCTTTCTTT

CDR3 length: 16
J gene: TRBJ1-2
V gene: TRBV12-3/TRBV12-4
clone size: few
D gene: NA
CDR3 protein: CASSFEGVRVDYGYTF
CDR3 DNA: TGTGCCAGCAGTTTCGAAGGGGTGAGGGTGGACTATGGCTACACCTTC

CDR3 length: 15
J gene: TRBJ2-1
V gene: TRBV4-1
clone size: many
D gene: TRBD2
CDR3 protein: CASSQVEAAGGSPFF
CDR3 DNA: TGCGCCAGCAGCCAAGTTGAGGCGGCGGGGGGCTCACCGTTCTTC

CDR3 length: 16
J gene: TRBJ2-7
V gene: TRBV5-1
clone size: NA
D gene: TRBD1
CDR3 protein: CASSRGGQGTNYEQYF
CDR3 DNA: TGCGCCAGCAGCCGGGGAGGACAGGGGACCAACTACGAGCAGTACTTC

CDR3 length: 14
J gene: TRBJ2-7
V gene: TRBV20-1
clone size: few
D gene: TRBD1
CDR3 protein: CSALTGQARYEQYF
CDR3 DNA: TGCAGTGCCCTAACGGGACAGGCTAGGTACGAGCAGTACTTC

CDR3 length: 14
J gene: TRBJ2-2
V gene: TRBV20-1
clone size: few
D gene: NA
CDR3 protein: CSAKWGGRTGELFF
CDR3 DNA: TGCAGTGCCAAGTGGGGGGGGCGGACCGGGGAGCTGTTTTTT

CDR3 length: 15
J gene: TRBJ2-7
V gene: TRBV20-1
clone size: NA
D gene: TRBD1
CDR3 protein: CSARDPRGPSYEQYF
CDR3 DNA: TGCAGTGCTAGAGATCCCAGGGGGCCCTCCTACGAGCAGTACTTC

CDR3 length: 14
J gene: TRBJ2-7
V gene: TRBV27
clone size: few
D gene: NA
CDR3 protein: CASSFRGFMDEQYF
CDR3 DNA: TGTGCCAGCAGTTTCCGGGGGTTTATGGACGAGCAGTACTTC

CDR3 length: 14
J gene: TRBJ2-1
V gene: TRBV20-1
clone size: few
D gene: NA
CDR3 protein: CSARDEATYNEQFF
CDR3 DNA: TGCAGTGCTAGAGATGAAGCGACCTACAATGAGCAGTTCTTC

CDR3 length: 11
J gene: TRBJ2-7
V gene: TRBV20-1
clone size: few
D gene: NA
CDR3 protein: CSAGPAGEQYF
CDR3 DNA: TGCAGTGCCGGGCCTGCGGGCGAGCAGTACTTC

CDR3 length: 16
J gene: TRBJ2-5
V gene: TRBV20-1
clone size: few
D gene: TRBD2
CDR3 protein: CSARPRLAGRGETQYF
CDR3 DNA: TGCAGTGCTAGACCCCGACTAGCGGGGAGAGGGGAGACCCAGTACTTC

CDR3 length: 14
J gene: TRBJ2-7
V gene: TRBV9
clone size: many
D gene: NA
CDR3 protein: CASSVDGGSYEQYF
CDR3 DNA: TGTGCCAGCAGCGTTGACGGGGGATCCTACGAGCAGTACTTC

CDR3 length: 15
J gene: TRBJ1-1
V gene: TRBV10-3
clone size: NA
D gene: NA
CDR3 protein: CAISGWGGRDTEAFF
CDR3 DNA: TGTGCCATCAGTGGCTGGGGGGGAAGGGACACTGAAGCTTTCTTT

CDR3 length: 19
J gene: TRBJ2-3
V gene: TRBV20-1
clone size: NA
D gene: TRBD2
CDR3 protein: CSARKNPGLAGVSIGTQYF
CDR3 DNA: TGCAGTGCTAGGAAAAATCCGGGACTAGCGGGAGTTTCGATCGGTACGCAGTATTTT

CDR3 length: 12
J gene: TRBJ1-3
V gene: TRBV29-1
clone size: few
D gene: NA
CDR3 protein: CSVVVSGNTIYF
CDR3 DNA: TGCAGCGTTGTGGTGTCTGGAAACACCATATATTTT

CDR3 length: 12
J gene: TRBJ1-6
V gene: TRBV27
clone size: NA
D gene: NA
CDR3 protein: CASSARYSPLHF
CDR3 DNA: TGTGCCAGCAGTGCCCGCTATTCACCCCTCCACTTT

CDR3 length: 16
J gene: TRBJ2-7
V gene: TRBV7-6
clone size: few
D gene: TRBD2
CDR3 protein: CASSPGPPGGAYEQYF
CDR3 DNA: TGTGCCAGCAGCCCCGGGCCCCCCGGGGGGGCCTACGAGCAGTACTTC